These 20 T cell receptor beta chains came from one sample sequenced in a study of control samples from healthy donors and cancer patients. The method was immunoSEQ multiplex PCR; TCRdb's version includes in-frame clones alone and lacks a portion of them. The sample holds roughly 70,000 clones, over 70% seen once. The specimen was blood. The source is a middle-aged man in good health.

V gene TRBV19 combines with J gene TRBJ2-1; the D gene is possibly TRBD1 (6 bases). The germline V gene has CDR1 LNHDA and CDR2 SQIVND (reference sequence). This CDR3 spans 14 amino acids. V lost 5 bases and J 1 base, leaving 9 bases between the germline ends. The CDR3 DNA reads TGTGCCAGTAGTCGGACAGCTTCCTACAATGAGCAGTTCTTC. Translating it yields CASSRTASYNEQFF.

This clone was recorded only once. The rearrangement links TRBV18 to TRBJ1-6; D perhaps matches TRBD1 (6 bases). Trimming pared 6 bases from V and 8 bases from J, leaving 17 bases between. The V gene's germline CDR1 is KGHSH and CDR2 LQKENI. The CDR3 is 15 amino acids. The CDR3 is CASSPTGKIDSPLHF. The CDR3 DNA is TGTGCCAGCTCCCCCACAGGGAAGATTGATTCACCCCTCCACTTT.

The rearrangement uses TRBV21-1 and TRBJ2-7; TRBD2 is the table's D call and was not checked against the DNA. TRBV21-1 is designated a pseudogene. This CDR3 contains 23 residues. CDR3 bases: TGTGCCAGCAGCAAAGGGAGGGGCGCGAAAAAGTGGTTCCGGCGCCAAACTACCTACGAGCAGTACTTC. Protein sequence: CASSKGRGAKKWFRRQTTYEQYF.

This chain uses TRBV6-6 with TRBJ1-5; D unclear. Germline V gives CDR1 MNHNY, CDR2 SVGAGI (reference sequence). The V gene lost 0 bases and the J gene lost 7 bases, with 10 bases spanning the gap. This CDR3 has 14 residues. The CDR3 DNA reads as TGTGCCAGCAGTTACTCGCCGGGAGGGCAGCCCCAGCATTTT. Protein product: CASSYSPGGQPQHF.

The chain recombines TRBV7-3 with TRBJ1-2; D is unresolved. The CDR3 is made up of 13 amino acids. Germline V gene sequence: CDR1 SGHTA, CDR2 FQGTGA. Trimming shortened V by 5 bases and J by 4 bases, and 11 bases separated the two germline ends. This CDR3 reads CASSPPPRYGYTF. CDR3 nucleotide sequence: TGTGCCAGCAGCCCCCCACCCCGCTATGGCTACACCTTC. The full variable domain, rest sourced from reference TRBV7-3 and TRBJ1-2, is GAGVSQTPSNKVTEKGKYVELRCDPISGHTALYWYRQSLGQGPEFLIYFQGTGAADDSGLPNDRFFAVRPEGSVSTLKIQRTERGDSAVYLCASSPPPRYGYTFGSGTRLTVV.

This chain connects TRBV12-5 to TRBJ1-2; D call uncertain. Deletions cut 4 bases from V and 13 bases from J, with 19 bases between. Germline values: CDR1 LGHNT, CDR2 FRNRAP. This CDR3 region has 13 residues. CDR3 protein: CASGSGGGEYGTF. CDR3 nucleotide sequence: TGTGCTAGTGGTTCCGGAGGTGGGGAATACGGCACCTTC.

The genes are TRBV5-6 and TRBJ1-2; tentatively, D is TRBD1 (6 bases). Germline V gives CDR1 SGHDT, CDR2 YYEEEE. The CDR3 covers 15 residues. V dropped 4 bases and J dropped 6 bases, with 19 bases sitting between them. Here the CDR3 DNA reads TGTGCCAGCAGCGAGGGACCTCAGGGGCTAAATGGCTACACCTTC. It specifies CASSEGPQGLNGYTF.

The chain has TRBV30 and TRBJ2-7; D is possibly TRBD1 (5 bases). CDR1 is GTSNPN, CDR2 SVGIG, per germline (reference sequence). The CDR3 loop spans 12 amino acids. V shed 0 bases and J shed 5 bases, with 8 bases lying between them. In DNA form, the CDR3 reads TGTGCCTGGAGTGTAGACAGCGACGAGCAGTACTTC. As protein: CAWSVDSDEQYF.

The V and J genes are TRBV9 and TRBJ1-6; D is perhaps TRBD1 (6 bases). Trimming took 2 bases from V and 9 from J, leaving 24 bases between them. CDR3 length: 18 amino acids. Germline assignment: CDR1 SGDLS and CDR2 YYNGEE. The CDR3 region has the DNA TGTGCCAGCAGCGTGAGTATTCCACAGGGAGGGGGGTGTTCACCCCTCCACTTT. Protein: CASSVSIPQGGGCSPLHF.

This clone has a single count. The chain is built from TRBV28 and TRBJ1-4, with a weak D call TRBD1 (6 bases). The germline gives CDR1 MDHEN, CDR2 SYDVKM. The CDR3 sequence is 15 residues long. The ends were cut back, 6 bases at V and 4 bases at J, with 15 bases in the middle. The CDR3 DNA reads as TGTGCCAGCAGAGCCCCGGGAGGGGGTAATGAAAAACTGTTTTTT. This codes for CASRAPGGGNEKLFF. Combining the CDR3 with reference TRBV28 and TRBJ1-4 gives the whole variable domain DVKVTQSSRYLVKRTGEKVFLECVQDMDHENMFWYRQDPGLGLRLIYFSYDVKMKEKGDIPEGYSVSREKKERFSLILESASTNQTSMYLCASRAPGGGNEKLFFGSGTQLSVL.

V gene TRBV6-2 or TRBV6-3 combines with J gene TRBJ2-7, with D unresolved. V dropped 2 bases and J dropped 2 bases, with 4 bases sitting between them. Germline V CDR1 and CDR2: MNHEY, SVGEGT. The CDR3 is 12 residues long. CDR3 loop: CASSYRTYEQYF. The CDR3 DNA sequence: TGTGCCAGCAGTTACCGAACCTACGAGCAGTACTTC.

The V and J genes are TRBV19 and TRBJ1-5, with D possibly being TRBD1 (6 bases). The CDR3 runs to 14 residues. V lost 1 base, J lost 7 bases, and 11 bases lay in between. Germline CDR1 LNHDA, CDR2 SQIVND (reference sequence). CDR3 in DNA: TGTGCCAGTAGTATAGTCGGGGGCGAGCAGCCCCAGCATTTT. Encoded protein: CASSIVGGEQPQHF. The full variable domain, completed using reference TRBV19 and TRBJ1-5, is DGGITQSPKYLFRKEGQNVTLSCEQNLNHDAMYWYRQDPGQGLRLIYYSQIVNDFQKGDIAEGYSVSREKKESFPLTVTSAQKNPTAFYLCASSIVGGEQPQHFGDGTRLSIL.

The chain has TRBV30 and TRBJ2-5; no firm D call. Trimming removed 2 bases from V and 1 base from J, with 8 bases in between. The CDR3 runs 13 residues. Looked up from germline, CDR1 is GTSNPN and CDR2 is SVGIG (reference sequence). The CDR3 DNA reads as TGTGCCTGGAGTAGACGGGCCCAAGAGACCCAGTACTTC. Protein product: CAWSRRAQETQYF.

The chain is built from TRBV24-1 and TRBJ2-3; 8 bases map to TRBD1. CDR1 is KGHDR and CDR2 is SFDVKD in the germline V gene. The CDR3 spans 15 residues. V lost 4 bases to trimming and J lost 4 bases; unmatched junction nucleotides: 6. The CDR3 loop reads CATSEGQGWADTQYF. The CDR3 coding sequence is TGTGCCACCAGTGAAGGACAGGGATGGGCAGATACGCAGTATTTT.

This chain links TRBV9 with TRBJ2-3, with TRBD2 matching 11 bases. Germline CDR1 is SGDLS and CDR2 is YYNGEE. V lost 0 bases, J lost 0 bases, and 12 bases stayed unmatched. The CDR3 extends over 20 amino acids. The CDR3 nucleotides are TGTGCCAGCAGCGTAGCTTTATCGGGACTAGCGGAAGATAGCACAGATACGCAGTATTTT. Translated: CASSVALSGLAEDSTDTQYF. Variable domain in full (rest from reference TRBV9 and TRBJ2-3): DSGVTQTPKHLITATGQRVTLRCSPRSGDLSVYWYQQSLDQGLQFLIQYYNGEERAKGNILERFSAQQFPDLHSELNLSSLELGDSALYFCASSVALSGLAEDSTDTQYFGPGTRLTVL.

The chain recombines TRBV14 with TRBJ1-2, with 8 bases fitting TRBD1. The CDR3 length is 15 residues. CDR1 SGHDN and CDR2 FVKESK come from the germline V gene. The V segment lost 0 bases and the J segment 6 bases; nucleotides outside the gene matches: 6. In nucleotides, the CDR3 is TGTGCCAGCAGCCAAGATGTCAGGACAGGGCATGGCTACACCTTC. Translation gives CASSQDVRTGHGYTF.

The J gene is TRBJ1-1, the V gene TRBV19; D gene uncertain. Trimming left V 2 bases short and J 0 bases short, with 4 bases between. CDR1 LNHDA and CDR2 SQIVND come from the germline V gene (reference sequence). The CDR3 totals 13 residues. The CDR3 DNA is TGTGCCAGTAGTATAAAAGTGAACACTGAAGCTTTCTTT. Amino acids: CASSIKVNTEAFF.

The chain has TRBV29-1 and TRBJ2-2, with D unresolved. Trimming removed 6 bases from V and 4 bases from J, with 12 bases in between. Germline V gene lookup returns CDR1 SQVTM and CDR2 ANQGSEA. This CDR3 is built from 13 residues. CDR3 DNA sequence: TGCAGCGTGACGAGGAAAGGCACCGGGGAGCTGTTTTTT. This codes for CSVTRKGTGELFF.

The chain employs TRBV5-4 and TRBJ1-2; D is undetermined. V lost 2 bases, J lost 3 bases, and 5 bases lay in between. Germline-derived CDR1 and CDR2 are SGHNT and YYREEE (reference sequence). The CDR3 loop spans 12 amino acids. CDR3 residues: CASSFQYYGYTF. CDR3 coding DNA: TGTGCCAGCAGCTTTCAGTACTATGGCTACACCTTC. The complete variable domain, with remaining parts taken from reference TRBV5-4 and TRBJ1-2, reads ETGVTQSPTHLIKTRGQQVTLRCSSQSGHNTVSWYQQALGQGPQFIFQYYREEENGRGNFPPRFSGLQFPNYSSELNVNALELDDSALYLCASSFQYYGYTFGSGTRLTVV.

This clone is labeled as medium-sized. The chain employs TRBV19 and TRBJ2-2; no clear D gene. The germline gives CDR1 LNHDA, CDR2 SQIVND (reference sequence). Trimming stripped 11 bases from V and 2 bases from J, with 9 bases between. CDR3 length: 12 residues. CDR3 sequence (DNA): TGTGCCTCCTGGGGTAACACCGGGGAGCTGTTTTTT. Protein sequence: CASWGNTGELFF. The whole variable domain, filled in from reference TRBV19 and TRBJ2-2, reads DGGITQSPKYLFRKEGQNVTLSCEQNLNHDAMYWYRQDPGQGLRLIYYSQIVNDFQKGDIAEGYSVSREKKESFPLTVTSAQKNPTAFYLCASWGNTGELFFGEGSRLTVL.